The source of this T cell receptor beta chain is a study of metastatic and nonmetastatic thyroid tumors. The overall study: Comparison of repertoires was carried out across blood and tumor or nodule tissue from malignant and benign thyroid patients. Study findings and constraints: According to reports, the diversity of TCR beta was significantly higher in malignant thyroid tumors than in benign nodules, and this held in both blood and tumor samples.

CDR1 and CDR2 (germline): KGHSH, LQKENI. J was trimmed by 2 bases and V by 6 bases; bases with no gene match: 14. This CDR3 region has 17 residues. TCRdb re-called clones from the PCR reads using MiXCR. The sample lists roughly 35,000 clones, about 17% occurring once. Treatment of any kind had been given to no patient before thyroid surgery. This clone showed up many times. Its antigen is not identified. The specimen sequenced was blood. This TCR came from a female donor with papillary thyroid cancer or a benign thyroid nodule (not recorded which). Some clones in this sample may be carry-over from other donors' samples. The chain uses TRBV18 and TRBJ2-3; 7 bases map to TRBD1. CDR3 DNA sequence: TGTGCCAGCTCCCTCCTACGGACAGGAATAGTCACAGATACGCAGTATTTT. Its translation is CASSLLRTGIVTDTQYF.